This TCR beta chain was sequenced for a study of blood T cells in healthy people across ages (dated by TCRdb to 2014 to 2015). Background on the whole study: In model experiments, roughly one uniquely barcoded TCR beta cDNA molecule per two T cells was captured by template switching. To track age-related changes in TCR beta repertoire diversity, the study relied on deep sequencing normalized with unique cDNA molecular identifiers. The donors were divided into four age groups: young (average around 15 years), middle-aged (around 37), aged (around 67) and long-lived (roughly 82). Donors of different ages were randomly distributed across sequencing lanes to avoid experimental bias. Two additional independent replicas of 1 million unique cDNA reads from the same blood draw were analyzed for two donors (one aged 18 to 29 and one aged 80 or older).

Receptors were amplified or captured by 5' RACE. Sequenced using an Illumina HiSeq 2500. A second PCR of about 7 to 12 cycles was performed with a sample-barcoded 5' primer and a J-beta primer mix. Each TCR beta cDNA molecule received a unique molecular identifier from a template-switch 5' adaptor carrying 12 random nucleotides. At least 2.5 million CDR3-containing paired-end reads were obtained from each sample. All of the RNA was converted into first-strand cDNA using the Mint cDNA synthesis kit, with a TRBC-specific oligonucleotide serving as the primer. Following uracil-DNA glycosylase treatment, a first 18-cycle PCR with universal primers M1SS and BC2_uni_R was performed on all cDNA. In the paper's pipeline: For normalization, 1 million high-quality reads, each with a distinct molecular identifier, were randomly selected from each sample. Reads sharing molecular identifiers were discarded rather than binned into consensus sequences. MiTCR, set to a Q25 quality threshold and the strictest error-elimination algorithm, was used for CDR3 identification, clonotype clustering and error correction. A nonparametric unseen species model with Euler transformation was used to estimate a lower bound on total TCR beta diversity. The public reads were quality trimmed at Q25 with fastp and then assembled into clones with MiXCR by TCRdb, keeping productive beta chains. Identical CDR3 proteins give one entry, which carries the most common genes and DNA. The V and J calls shown here were made by TCRdb, not taken from the authors' results. In all, the sample holds about 830,000 distinct CDR3 sequences, and more than 45% of those were seen once. The ten largest clones take up approximately 20% of the sample.

Broader findings and caveats from the paper: Compared with the aged group, the long-lived group had more naive CD4+ T cells, fewer expanded clones and increased TCR diversity, suggesting age selection. Estimates of total diversity based on one million sequenced T cells were regarded as lower bounds and as underestimates. Because profiling used bulk unsorted PBMCs, naive and antigen-experienced compartments could not be compared conclusively. Observed TCR beta diversity per million T cells fell roughly linearly with age, and a significant reduction was already apparent by age roughly 41. Because donor CMV infection status was unknown, age-related changes in expanded clonotypes were potentially confounded. Observed TCR beta diversity correlated strongly with the percentage of naive T cells measured by flow cytometry.

The CDR3 runs 14 residues from the cysteine to the phenylalanine. The entry retains the CDR3 DNA only, 42 bases that are in frame from base 1. For CDR1 and CDR2, the germline V gene lists SGHNT and YENEEA. The germline ends are 6 bases apart after V is trimmed by 0 bases and J by 1 base. The approximately 39 donors, aged 6 to 90 years, were systemically healthy Caucasian individuals from Russia. Each donor gave ten milliliters of peripheral blood, collected into EDTA-treated Vacutainer tubes. Ficoll-Paque density-gradient centrifugation was used to isolate PBMCs, with at least 7 million obtained per sample. Trizol reagent was used to extract total RNA from the PBMCs, yielding at least 5 micrograms per sample. The percentages of naive CD45RAhigh/CD27high T cells were determined by flow cytometry on a PBMC aliquot from every donor. As regards this clonotype: Its antigen is currently not known. The record has no base qualities; no much larger clone is one base away.

The chain joins TRBV11-3 to TRBJ2-5; the D gene cannot be named for sure. The receptor comes from a man aged 25-40 years in good health. The sequenced sample consisted of blood. The CDR3 in this case is CASSLDASQETQYF. In nucleotides, the sequence is TGTGCCAGCAGCTTAGATGCCAGCCAAGAGACCCAGTACTTC. The variable domain in full, with residues beyond the CDR3 obtained from the reference TRBV11-3 and TRBJ2-5 genes, is EAGVVQSPRYKIIEKKQPVAFWCNPISGHNTLYWYLQNLGQGPELLIRYENEEAVDDSQLPKDRFSAERLKGVDSTLKIQPAELGDSAVYLCASSLDASQETQYFGPGTRLLVL.